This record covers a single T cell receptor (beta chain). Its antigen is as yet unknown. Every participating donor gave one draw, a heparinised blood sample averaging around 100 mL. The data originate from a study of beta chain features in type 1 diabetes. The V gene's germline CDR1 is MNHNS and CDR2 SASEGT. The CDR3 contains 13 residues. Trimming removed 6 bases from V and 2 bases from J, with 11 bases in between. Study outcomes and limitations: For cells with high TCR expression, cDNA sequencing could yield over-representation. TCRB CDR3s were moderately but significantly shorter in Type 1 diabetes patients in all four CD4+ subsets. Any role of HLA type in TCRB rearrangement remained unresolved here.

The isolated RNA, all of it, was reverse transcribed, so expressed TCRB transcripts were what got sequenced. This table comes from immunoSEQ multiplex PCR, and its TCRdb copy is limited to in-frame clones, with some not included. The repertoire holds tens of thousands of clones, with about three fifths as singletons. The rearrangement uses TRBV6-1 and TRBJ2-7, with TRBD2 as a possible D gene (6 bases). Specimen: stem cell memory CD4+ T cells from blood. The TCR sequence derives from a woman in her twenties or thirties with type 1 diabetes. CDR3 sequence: CASRGGKAYEQYF. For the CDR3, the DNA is TGTGCCAGCAGGGGGGGAAAAGCCTACGAGCAGTACTTC.